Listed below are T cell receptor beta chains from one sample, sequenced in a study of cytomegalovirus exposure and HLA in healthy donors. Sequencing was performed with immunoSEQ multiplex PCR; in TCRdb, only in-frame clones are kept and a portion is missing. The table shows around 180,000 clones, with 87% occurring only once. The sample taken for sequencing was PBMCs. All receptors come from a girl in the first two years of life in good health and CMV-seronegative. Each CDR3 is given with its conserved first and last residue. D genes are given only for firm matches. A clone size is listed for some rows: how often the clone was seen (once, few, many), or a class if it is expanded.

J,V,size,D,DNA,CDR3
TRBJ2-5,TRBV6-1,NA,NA,TGTGCCAGCAGTGAATATAGAGGGCAAGAGACCCAGTACTTC,CASSEYRGQETQYF
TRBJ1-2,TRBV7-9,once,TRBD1,TGTGCCAGCAGCTCCGCAGACAGGGGATTTCTTGGGACTAACTATGGCTACACCTTC,CASSSADRGFLGTNYGYTF
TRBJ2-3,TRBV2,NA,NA,TGTGCCAGGCAGGGAGGAAGTACAGATACGCAGTATTTT,CARQGGSTDTQYF
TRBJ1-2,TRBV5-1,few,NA,TGCGCCAGCAGCTTCGGTGACAATTATAACTATGGCTACACCTTC,CASSFGDNYNYGYTF
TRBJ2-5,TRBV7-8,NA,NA,TGTGCCAGCAGCCGACTTGCAAAGACCCAGTACTTC,CASSRLAKTQYF
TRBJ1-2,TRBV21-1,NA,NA,TGTGCCAGCAGCAAAGGGACTGAGAGGAACTACTTACCCACCCAGGGGAGACTCTATGGCTACACCTTC,CASSKGTERNYLPTQGRLYGYTF
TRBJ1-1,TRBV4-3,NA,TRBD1,TGCGCCAGCAGCCAAGATAGGGGGCTACAAGCTTTCTTT,CASSQDRGLQAFF
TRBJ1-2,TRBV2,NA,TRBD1,TGTGCCAGCAGTTGGGACAGCCAAGCGGCTAACTATGGCTACACCTTC,CASSWDSQAANYGYTF
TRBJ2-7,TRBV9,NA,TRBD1,TGTGCCAGCAGCCCCGGACAGGGGGACGAGCAGTACTTC,CASSPGQGDEQYF
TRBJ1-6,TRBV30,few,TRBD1,TGTGCCTGGAGTGCAGCGACAGGGGCTTCACCCCTCCACTTT,CAWSAATGASPLHF
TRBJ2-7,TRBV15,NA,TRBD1,TGTGCCACCAGCAATTCAAGGACAGGGCGAATATACGAGCAGTACTTC,CATSNSRTGRIYEQYF